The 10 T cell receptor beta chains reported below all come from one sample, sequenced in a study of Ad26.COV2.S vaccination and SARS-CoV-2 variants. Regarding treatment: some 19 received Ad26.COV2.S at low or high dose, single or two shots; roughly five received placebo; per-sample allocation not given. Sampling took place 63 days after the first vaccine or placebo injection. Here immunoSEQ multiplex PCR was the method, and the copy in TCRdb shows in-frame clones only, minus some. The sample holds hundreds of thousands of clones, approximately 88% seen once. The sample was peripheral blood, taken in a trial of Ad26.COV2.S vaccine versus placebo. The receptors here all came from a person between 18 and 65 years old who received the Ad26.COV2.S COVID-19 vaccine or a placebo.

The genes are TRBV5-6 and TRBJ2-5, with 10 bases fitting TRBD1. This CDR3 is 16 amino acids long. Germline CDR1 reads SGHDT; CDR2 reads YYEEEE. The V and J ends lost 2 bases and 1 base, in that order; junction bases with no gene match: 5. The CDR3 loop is CASSFGTGVFQETQYF. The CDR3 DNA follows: TGTGCCAGCAGCTTCGGGACAGGGGTCTTCCAAGAGACCCAGTACTTC.

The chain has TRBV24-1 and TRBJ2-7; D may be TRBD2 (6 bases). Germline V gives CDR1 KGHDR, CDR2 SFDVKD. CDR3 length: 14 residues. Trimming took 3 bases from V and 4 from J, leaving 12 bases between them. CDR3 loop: CATSDPRDLYEQYF. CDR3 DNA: TGTGCCACCAGTGATCCGCGGGACCTATACGAGCAGTACTTC.

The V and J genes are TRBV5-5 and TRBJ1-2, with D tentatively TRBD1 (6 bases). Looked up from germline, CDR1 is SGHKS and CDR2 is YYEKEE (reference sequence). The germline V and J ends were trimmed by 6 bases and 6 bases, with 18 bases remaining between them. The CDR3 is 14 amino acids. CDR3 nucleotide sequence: TGTGCCAGCACTCAGACAGGTTCCCTCGATGGCTACACCTTC. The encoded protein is CASTQTGSLDGYTF.

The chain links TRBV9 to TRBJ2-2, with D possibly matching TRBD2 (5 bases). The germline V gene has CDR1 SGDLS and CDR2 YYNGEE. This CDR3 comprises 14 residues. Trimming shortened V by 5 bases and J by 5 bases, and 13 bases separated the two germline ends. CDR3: CASSSLARTGELFF. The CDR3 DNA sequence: TGTGCCAGCAGTTCCCTAGCCCGGACCGGGGAGCTGTTTTTT.

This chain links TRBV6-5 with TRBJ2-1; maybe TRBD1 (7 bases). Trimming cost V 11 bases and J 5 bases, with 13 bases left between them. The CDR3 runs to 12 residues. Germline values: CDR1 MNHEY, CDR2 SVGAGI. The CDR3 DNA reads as TGTGCCCAGGGGGGCTCTAACAATGAGCAGTTCTTC. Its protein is CAQGGSNNEQFF.

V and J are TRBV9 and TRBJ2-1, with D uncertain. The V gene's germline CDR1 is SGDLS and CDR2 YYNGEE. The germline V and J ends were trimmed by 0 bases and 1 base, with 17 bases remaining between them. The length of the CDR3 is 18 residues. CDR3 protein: CASSVGPGLHASYNEQFF. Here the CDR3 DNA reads TGTGCCAGCAGCGTAGGCCCTGGGCTACACGCGTCCTACAATGAGCAGTTCTTC.

The CDR3 loop reads CASSKAPGSRPQHF. As DNA, the CDR3 is TGTGCCAGCAGCAAAGCGCCAGGCTCGCGGCCCCAGCATTTT. The rearrangement uses TRBV21-1 and TRBJ1-5; no DNA check was done on the table's D call, TRBD1. TRBV21-1 is labeled a pseudogene. CDR3 length: 14 residues.

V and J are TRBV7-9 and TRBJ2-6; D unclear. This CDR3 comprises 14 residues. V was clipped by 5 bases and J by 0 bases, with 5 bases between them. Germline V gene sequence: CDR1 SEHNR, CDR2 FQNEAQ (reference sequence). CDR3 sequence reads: CASSPPSGANVLTF. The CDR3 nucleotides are TGTGCCAGCAGCCCTCCCTCTGGGGCCAACGTCCTGACTTTC.

CDR3 loop: CASSRGMGPDTTYF. The DNA for the CDR3 is TGTGCCAGCAGCCGGGGGATGGGACCAGATACGACGTACTTC. The chain combines TRBV4-2 with TRBJ2-4; perhaps D is TRBD1 or TRBD2 (5 bases each). V was shortened by 4 bases and J by 15 bases, with 22 bases between the two germline ends. The CDR3 has 14 amino acids. Per germline, CDR1 LGHNA and CDR2 YNFKEQ.

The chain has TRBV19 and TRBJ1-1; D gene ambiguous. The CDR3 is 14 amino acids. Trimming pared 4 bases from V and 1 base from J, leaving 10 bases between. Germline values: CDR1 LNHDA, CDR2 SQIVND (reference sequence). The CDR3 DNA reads TGTGCCAGTAGTACCTGGGTGGCGAACACTGAAGCTTTCTTT. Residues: CASSTWVANTEAFF.